The 21 T cell receptor beta chains below come from one sample, sequenced in a study of T cell repertoires in cytomegalovirus infection. Antigen specificity for these receptors is unknown. MiXCR, run by TCRdb on the reads, gives a single entry per CDR3 protein. Of about 920,000 distinct CDR3 sequences in the sample, roughly 30% were seen once. This material consisted of cultured CD8+ T cells from PBMCs, taken from culture after CMV antigen stimulation. The receptors shown here come from a human donor in good health (CMV status not recorded). Some clones in this sample may be carry-over from other donors' samples.

This clonotype appeared a few times. The genes are TRBV7-2 and TRBJ1-1; the D gene is possibly TRBD1 (6 bases). The CDR3 is 16 amino acids. Germline lookup yields CDR1 SGHTA and CDR2 FQGNSA. V gave up 5 bases and J gave up 4 bases, with 20 bases separating them. The CDR3 protein is CASSQRARGGSTEAFF. The CDR3, as DNA: TGTGCCAGCAGCCAAAGAGCCAGGGGAGGGAGCACTGAAGCTTTCTTT. The whole variable domain, remainder taken from reference TRBV7-2 and TRBJ1-1, is GAGVSQSPSNKVTEKGKDVELRCDPISGHTALYWYRQSLGQGLEFLIYFQGNSAPDKSGLPSDRFSAERTGGSVSTLTIQRTQQEDSAVYLCASSQRARGGSTEAFFGQGTRLTVV.

The chain joins TRBV12-3 or TRBV12-4 to TRBJ1-3; the D gene is possibly TRBD1 (6 bases). This CDR3 is 17 amino acids long. V was clipped by 6 bases and J by 4 bases, with 22 bases between them. The DNA of the CDR3 is TGTGCCAGCAGCCCAACCTTGGGACACAAACCAGGAAACACCATATATTTT. This gives the protein CASSPTLGHKPGNTIYF.

This clonotype appeared many times. The CDR3 DNA reads TGTGCCAGCCGAAGACTAGCGGGGGGTCTCCACCTCTCCTACAATGAGCAGTTCTTC. Protein product: CASRRLAGGLHLSYNEQFF. The chain uses TRBV7-6 and TRBJ2-1; 13 nucleotides align to TRBD2. V trimming: 8 bases; J trimming: 0 bases; junction bases outside the gene matches: 13. Germline CDR1 SGHVS, CDR2 FNYEAQ. The CDR3 sequence is 19 residues long.

The chain recombines TRBV7-9 with TRBJ1-1; no clear D. The CDR3 sequence is 14 residues long. Trimming removed 2 bases at V and 7 bases at J, with 14 bases between. CDR1 and CDR2 from the germline V gene are SEHNR and FQNEAQ (reference sequence). Written as DNA, the CDR3 is TGTGCCAGCAGCTTAATTGAGCTGGGATATGAAGCTTTCTTT. Translating gives CASSLIELGYEAFF.

This clonotype has at least ten counts. This chain joins TRBV27 and TRBJ1-5; perhaps TRBD1 as D (5 bases). V was trimmed by 5 bases and J by 1 base, leaving 9 bases between them. In germline, CDR1 is MNHEY, CDR2 SMNVEV (reference sequence). This CDR3 is 14 amino acids long. The CDR3 spells CASSHRDSNQPQHF. In DNA, the CDR3 is TGTGCCAGCAGTCACCGGGACAGCAATCAGCCCCAGCATTTT.

This clonotype was detected a few times. The gene calls are TRBV6-6 and TRBJ2-1; 8 nucleotides align to TRBD2. J gave up 4 bases and V 4 bases, and 15 bases lay outside the gene matches. This CDR3 is 18 amino acids long. Germline lookup yields CDR1 MNHNY and CDR2 SVGAGI (reference sequence). CDR3 region: CASSFLGGSGGSYNEQFF. The CDR3 DNA reads as TGTGCCAGCAGTTTCCTCGGGGGGAGCGGGGGTAGTTACAATGAGCAGTTCTTC.

The J gene is TRBJ2-5, the V gene TRBV7-9, with D perhaps given as TRBD1 or TRBD2 (5 bases each). Trimming pared 4 bases from V and 5 bases from J, leaving 14 bases between. Germline CDR1 SEHNR, CDR2 FQNEAQ (reference sequence). CDR3 length: 14 amino acids. The CDR3 DNA is TGTGCCAGCAGCTCTACCGCGTGGGACGAGACCCAGTACTTC. Protein product: CASSSTAWDETQYF.

The V gene is TRBV7-2, the J gene TRBJ2-7; perhaps TRBD2 as D (7 bases). Germline V CDR1 and CDR2: SGHTA, FQGNSA. The CDR3 has 13 residues. Trimming shortened V by 4 bases and J by 6 bases, and 13 bases separated the two germline ends. This CDR3 is CASSSRGGPEQYF. CDR3 bases: TGTGCCAGCAGCTCGAGGGGGGGGCCCGAGCAGTACTTC.

This clonotype was found a few times. This chain joins TRBV27 and TRBJ1-1, with 7 bases identical to TRBD1. CDR1 MNHEY and CDR2 SMNVEV come from the germline V gene (reference sequence). This CDR3 contains 15 residues. V was clipped by 6 bases and J by 4 bases; unmatched bases: 11. This CDR3 reads CASSRRGGGITEAFF. CDR3 nucleotide sequence: TGTGCCAGCAGCCGCCGAGGGGGCGGTATCACTGAAGCTTTCTTT.

The rearrangement uses TRBV7-3 and TRBJ2-1; no definite D call. Germline V gene data show CDR1 as SGHTA and CDR2 as FQGTGA. With 4 bases removed from V and 7 bases from J, the gap between germline ends came to 8 bases. The CDR3 extends over 12 amino acids. CDR3 sequence reads: CASSSDTNEQFF. The DNA for the CDR3 is TGTGCCAGCAGCTCGGATACTAATGAGCAGTTCTTC. The full variable domain, in which reference TRBV7-3 and TRBJ2-1 provide the parts outside the CDR3, is GAGVSQTPSNKVTEKGKYVELRCDPISGHTALYWYRQSLGQGPEFLIYFQGTGAADDSGLPNDRFFAVRPEGSVSTLKIQRTERGDSAVYLCASSSDTNEQFFGPGTRLTVL.

This clonotype was observed at least ten times. The chain uses TRBV7-8 and TRBJ2-7; D remains unclear. The germline V gene has CDR1 SGHVS and CDR2 FQNEAQ. Trimming stripped 0 bases from V and 1 base from J, with 7 bases between. The CDR3 has 14 residues. CDR3 sequence (DNA): TGTGCCAGCAGCTTAGCTGCCAGATCCTACGAGCAGTACGTC. Residues: CASSLAARSYEQYV.

This clonotype was detected only a few times. The chain recombines TRBV28 with TRBJ2-2; 15 bases are shared with TRBD2. CDR3 length equals 22 residues. Trimming at V came to 1 base and at J to 0 bases, leaving 12 bases not matched to a gene. CDR1 is MDHEN and CDR2 is SYDVKM in the germline V gene. The CDR3 DNA reads as TGTGCCAGCAGTTTATTCTGGGGAGGGACTAGCGGGGGGCCTCCGAACACCGGGGAGCTGTTTTTT. It encodes CASSLFWGGTSGGPPNTGELFF. Drawing the rest from reference TRBV28 and TRBJ2-2, the complete variable domain is DVKVTQSSRYLVKRTGEKVFLECVQDMDHENMFWYRQDPGLGLRLIYFSYDVKMKEKGDIPEGYSVSREKKERFSLILESASTNQTSMYLCASSLFWGGTSGGPPNTGELFFGEGSRLTVL.

The sample holds a few counts of this clonotype. The chain employs TRBV7-2 and TRBJ2-2; D remains unclear. Germline V CDR1 and CDR2: SGHTA, FQGNSA. Trimming removed 2 bases at V and 7 bases at J, with 23 bases between. This CDR3 comprises 18 residues. The CDR3 bases are TGTGCCAGCAGCTTAAGTCGCGCGGCCCGATGGGATAGCGGGGAGCTGTTTTTT. Amino acid sequence: CASSLSRAARWDSGELFF.

The chain uses TRBV7-9 and TRBJ2-5; perhaps TRBD1 as D (6 bases). This CDR3 has 14 residues. The germline CDR1 and CDR2 sequences are SEHNR and FQNEAQ (reference sequence). V lost 5 bases, J lost 5 bases, and 15 bases lay in between. The chain's CDR3 is CASSMGHPRETQYF. In DNA form, the CDR3 reads TGTGCCAGCAGCATGGGACATCCTCGGGAGACCCAGTACTTC.

This clonotype was counted a few times. The chain joins TRBV20-1 to TRBJ1-2; a weak D match, TRBD1 (6 bases). V was clipped by 0 bases and J by 8 bases, with 19 bases between them. Germline V lookup: CDR1 DFQATT, CDR2 SNEGSKA (reference sequence). The CDR3 spans 15 residues. The CDR3 loop is CSARDPLWGALGYTF. DNA of the CDR3: TGCAGTGCTAGAGATCCATTGTGGGGGGCCCTGGGCTACACCTTC.

The CDR3 DNA reads as TGTGCCAGCAGATTACAGGGGAGGAGGGCAGATACGCAGTATTTT. This gives the protein CASRLQGRRADTQYF. V is TRBV28 and J is TRBJ2-3; tentative D call: TRBD1 (7 bases). This CDR3 region has 15 residues. The germline V and J ends were trimmed by 6 bases and 4 bases, with 17 bases remaining between them. CDR1 is MDHEN and CDR2 is SYDVKM in the germline V gene.

This clonotype appeared a single time. V and J are TRBV6-5 and TRBJ2-3, with D perhaps matching TRBD1 (5 bases). The CDR3 covers 12 residues. The germline V gene has CDR1 MNHEY and CDR2 SVGAGI. With 2 bases removed from V and 14 bases from J, the gap between germline ends came to 14 bases. The CDR3 sequence: CASSYQGGPRYF. The CDR3 DNA reads as TGTGCCAGCAGTTACCAGGGCGGTCCCCGGTATTTT.

This clonotype was picked up a small number of times. V and J are TRBV12-5 and TRBJ2-3; TRBD2 aligns across 10 bases. CDR3 length equals 17 residues. V shed 7 bases, J shed 0 bases, and the junction held 10 bases outside the gene matches. Germline V gives CDR1 LGHNT, CDR2 FRNRAP. CDR3 protein: CASVISGGTPSTDTQYF. DNA of the CDR3: TGTGCTAGTGTTATTAGCGGGGGGACCCCTAGCACAGATACGCAGTATTTT.

This rearrangement joins TRBV6-1 to TRBJ2-7; TRBD2 might be the D (5 bases). Deletions cut 1 base from V and 1 base from J, with 8 bases between. The CDR3 sequence is 14 residues long. Germline CDR1 MNHNS, CDR2 SASEGT. In DNA, the CDR3 is TGTGCCAGCAGTGAAGAGTGGAGGTCCTACGAGCAGTACGTC. The encoded protein is CASSEEWRSYEQYV.

This clonotype was seen only a few times. This chain connects TRBV5-6 to TRBJ2-7, with D possibly TRBD2 on 6 matching bases. This CDR3 contains 13 residues. Germline loops: CDR1 SGHDT, CDR2 YYEEEE. Between the trimmed V and J ends, which lost 4 bases and 6 bases, there was a span of 14 bases. This CDR3 is CASSGTELREQYF. CDR3 DNA sequence: TGTGCCAGCAGCGGGACTGAACTTCGCGAGCAGTACTTC.

This sequence joins TRBV6-6 and TRBJ2-3; TRBD2 matches 12 bases. The V gene's germline CDR1 is MNHNY and CDR2 SVGAGI (reference sequence). The ends lost 5 bases at V and 5 bases at J; junction bases unmatched: 8. This CDR3 comprises 16 residues. The CDR3 reads CASSALAGGPGDTQYF. The CDR3 nucleotides are TGTGCCAGCAGTGCCCTAGCGGGGGGGCCGGGAGATACGCAGTATTTT.